This passage covers 32 T cell receptor beta chains from one sample sequenced in a study of beta chain features in type 1 diabetes. Of the isolated RNA, all was reverse transcribed, and so the sequenced material was expressed TCRB transcripts. Method: immunoSEQ multiplex PCR; TCRdb's copy keeps in-frame clones and lacks some. Of about 150,000 clones listed, around 10% are singletons. Sequencing was carried out using central memory CD4+ T cells from blood. The receptors derive from a young man in good health.

The sample holds a few counts of this clone. The rearrangement links TRBV28 to TRBJ2-4; D gene unclear. Germline CDR1 MDHEN, CDR2 SYDVKM. V was pared by 8 bases and J by 6 bases, with 11 bases between. The CDR3 is 12 residues long. The CDR3 region has the DNA TGTGCCAGCGGAGAAGGGATAAACATTCAGTACTTC. It translates to CASGEGINIQYF.

This chain joins TRBV5-1 and TRBJ2-7; 7 nucleotides align to TRBD1. V was clipped by 4 bases and J by 5 bases; unmatched bases: 6. Germline V lookup: CDR1 SGHRS, CDR2 YFSETQ. This CDR3 is 13 amino acids long. DNA of the CDR3: TGCGCCAGCAGCCTGTGGACAGGACACGAGCAGTACTTC. It specifies CASSLWTGHEQYF.

The V and J genes are TRBV28 and TRBJ2-3; D call uncertain. Germline-derived CDR1 and CDR2 are MDHEN and SYDVKM. This CDR3 has 15 residues. The V end lost 6 bases, the J end lost 3 bases, and 16 bases lay between the germline ends. This chain's CDR3 is CASSSPPEITDTQYF. In DNA, the CDR3 is TGTGCCAGCAGCTCACCTCCCGAAATAACAGATACGCAGTATTTT.

There are a few counts of this clone. The chain combines TRBV7-3 with TRBJ2-6, with a weak D call TRBD1 (6 bases). V was cut by 5 bases and J by 2 bases, with 10 bases left in between. CDR1 is SGHTA, CDR2 FQGTGA, per germline. The CDR3 runs 15 residues. CDR3 sequence (DNA): TGTGCCAGCAGCCAACAGGGAACTGGGGCCAACGTCCTGACTTTC. Protein: CASSQQGTGANVLTF.

The chain joins TRBV30 to TRBJ1-1, with D possibly being TRBD1 (5 bases). Trimming removed 5 bases from V and 3 bases from J, with 10 bases in between. Germline V gene sequence: CDR1 GTSNPN, CDR2 SVGIG (reference sequence). The CDR3 runs 12 residues. The CDR3 protein is CAWALQDTEAFF. The CDR3 DNA reads as TGTGCCTGGGCCTTACAGGACACTGAAGCTTTCTTT.

This clone showed up just a few times. The V and J genes are TRBV19 and TRBJ1-1; D gene uncertain. CDR1 and CDR2 (germline): LNHDA, SQIVND (reference sequence). Trimming removed 5 bases from V and 7 bases from J, with 11 bases in between. This CDR3 is built from 12 residues. CDR3 sequence: CASSHKGSEAFF. The CDR3 DNA follows: TGTGCCAGTAGTCACAAAGGGAGTGAAGCTTTCTTT.

A few counts support this clone. The chain is built from TRBV29-1 and TRBJ1-2; D is uncertain. Per the germline V gene, CDR1 is SQVTM and CDR2 is ANQGSEA. The length of the CDR3 is 12 residues. Trimming removed 3 bases from V and 1 base from J, with 6 bases in between. CDR3 DNA: TGCAGCGTTGATGGCTTTAACTATGGCTACACCTTC. It encodes CSVDGFNYGYTF.

This clone has ten or more counts. The CDR3 DNA is TGTGCCAGCAGCCGAGGGACAGGGGAAGGAGAGACCCAGTACTTC. Protein: CASSRGTGEGETQYF. This rearrangement joins TRBV5-8 to TRBJ2-5; TRBD1 agrees at 10 bases. V gave up 4 bases and J gave up 4 bases; unmatched junction bases: 7. The CDR3 sequence is 15 residues long. Germline V CDR1 and CDR2: SGHTS, YDEGEE.

This chain links TRBV6-5 with TRBJ1-2; D is perhaps TRBD1 (5 bases). Trimming cost V 0 bases and J 4 bases, with 9 bases left between them. Germline CDR1 reads MNHEY; CDR2 reads SVGAGI. The CDR3 covers 14 residues. CDR3 protein: CASSYSRGTYGYTF. CDR3 DNA: TGTGCCAGCAGTTACTCGAGGGGTACCTATGGCTACACCTTC.

A few counts support this clone. The chain has TRBV7-9 and TRBJ2-1; no definite D call. V dropped 3 bases and J dropped 5 bases, with 2 bases sitting between them. Germline CDR1 is SEHNR and CDR2 is FQNEAQ (reference sequence). The CDR3 has 11 amino acids. CDR3 DNA: TGTGCCAGCAGCTTCGACAATGAGCAGTTCTTC. This sequence encodes CASSFDNEQFF.

In DNA form, the CDR3 reads TGTGCCAGCAGTTTCCGGACTAGCGTTTCGAACACCGGGGAGCTGTTTTTT. This codes for CASSFRTSVSNTGELFF. The chain joins TRBV27 to TRBJ2-2, with TRBD2 matching over 9 bases. Germline V CDR1 and CDR2: MNHEY, SMNVEV (reference sequence). V shed 3 bases and J 0 bases; nucleotides not matched to a gene: 5. This CDR3 has 17 residues.

V and J are TRBV4-2 and TRBJ1-2, with 7 bases fitting TRBD1. Germline CDR1 LGHNA, CDR2 YNFKEQ. The CDR3 runs 15 residues. V gave up 0 bases and J gave up 7 bases; unmatched junction bases: 8. The CDR3 DNA reads as TGTGCCAGCAGCCAAGAACAGGGGCCCACAAGTGGCTACACCTTC. Translating gives CASSQEQGPTSGYTF.

The chain recombines TRBV30 with TRBJ1-1; 9 nucleotides agree with TRBD1. After removal of 2 bases from V and 0 bases from J, the junction contained 7 bases not matched to a gene. The CDR3 sequence is 16 residues long. CDR1 and CDR2 (germline): GTSNPN, SVGIG (reference sequence). The CDR3 nucleotides read TGTGCCTGGAGTCCCCGGGACAGGGCCCTGAACACTGAAGCTTTCTTT. Its translation is CAWSPRDRALNTEAFF.

The rearrangement joins TRBV11-2 to TRBJ2-7; D uncertain. The CDR3 has 14 residues. V was shortened by 0 bases and J by 0 bases, with 6 bases between the two germline ends. CDR1 SGHAT and CDR2 FQNNGV come from the germline V gene. The CDR3 DNA follows: TGTGCCAGCAGCTTAGACCACAGCTCCTACGAGCAGTACTTC. Protein product: CASSLDHSSYEQYF.

This clone was counted between two and nine times. V gene TRBV28 combines with J gene TRBJ2-3, with D possibly TRBD2 on 6 matching bases. CDR1 and CDR2 (germline): MDHEN, SYDVKM. V was shortened by 2 bases and J by 2 bases, with 14 bases between the two germline ends. The CDR3 length is 16 residues. CDR3: CASSLPGAGTTDTQYF. Here the CDR3 DNA reads TGTGCCAGCAGTTTACCCGGGGCGGGGACCACAGATACGCAGTATTTT. Drawing the rest from reference TRBV28 and TRBJ2-3, the complete variable domain is DVKVTQSSRYLVKRTGEKVFLECVQDMDHENMFWYRQDPGLGLRLIYFSYDVKMKEKGDIPEGYSVSREKKERFSLILESASTNQTSMYLCASSLPGAGTTDTQYFGPGTRLTVL.

DNA for the CDR3: TGCGCCAGCAGCCCCCTATATAAGCAGTTCTTC. It specifies CASSPLYKQFF. This chain joins TRBV4-3 and TRBJ2-1; D uncertain. The CDR3 extends over 11 amino acids. Germline loops: CDR1 LGHNA, CDR2 YSLEER. V was clipped by 4 bases and J by 11 bases, with 9 bases between them.

The chain links TRBV5-4 to TRBJ2-1; possibly TRBD1 for D (6 bases). This CDR3 comprises 16 residues. Germline V gives CDR1 SGHNT, CDR2 YYREEE (reference sequence). Trimming shortened V by 4 bases and J by 0 bases, and 14 bases separated the two germline ends. CDR3 residues: CASSPMTGFSYNEQFF. The CDR3 nucleotides read TGTGCCAGCAGCCCGATGACAGGATTCTCCTACAATGAGCAGTTCTTC. The full variable domain, rest sourced from reference TRBV5-4 and TRBJ2-1, is ETGVTQSPTHLIKTRGQQVTLRCSSQSGHNTVSWYQQALGQGPQFIFQYYREEENGRGNFPPRFSGLQFPNYSSELNVNALELDDSALYLCASSPMTGFSYNEQFFGPGTRLTVL.

The gene calls are TRBV27 and TRBJ2-7, with TRBD2 matching over 8 bases. CDR3 length: 15 amino acids. Germline V CDR1 and CDR2: MNHEY, SMNVEV (reference sequence). Unmatched junction bases numbered 3, after V lost 2 bases and J lost 0 bases. CDR3 nucleotide sequence: TGTGCCAGCAGTTTAACGGGAGGGCCCTCCTACGAGCAGTACTTC. This encodes CASSLTGGPSYEQYF.

The chain employs TRBV14 and TRBJ2-1; TRBD1 agrees at 9 bases. V lost 2 bases and J lost 6; bases outside the gene matches: 11. In germline, CDR1 is SGHDN, CDR2 FVKESK. This CDR3 comprises 17 residues. CDR3 in amino acids: CASSQPPRTGVGNEQFF. The CDR3 DNA reads TGTGCCAGCAGCCAACCGCCTAGGACAGGGGTGGGCAATGAGCAGTTCTTC.

This clone was counted ten times or more. The CDR3 DNA sequence: TGTGCCAGCTCACCTAACGAGGGGCCCACAGATACGCAGTATTTT. It yields the protein CASSPNEGPTDTQYF. The chain employs TRBV18 and TRBJ2-3; the D gene could be TRBD1 or TRBD2 (5 bases each). Germline V gives CDR1 KGHSH, CDR2 LQKENI. CDR3 size: 15 residues. The V and J ends lost 3 bases and 2 bases respectively, with 12 bases between them.

The CDR3: CASSLGQGANGYTF. Written as DNA, the CDR3 is TGCGCCAGCAGCCTAGGACAGGGTGCTAATGGCTACACCTTC. V gene TRBV4-1 combines with J gene TRBJ1-2, with 8 bases fitting TRBD1. This CDR3 has 14 residues. V dropped 4 bases and J dropped 6; count of bases not matched to a gene: 7. The germline gives CDR1 MGHRA, CDR2 YSYEKL.

The chain has TRBV5-4 and TRBJ2-4; maybe TRBD1 (5 bases). The CDR3 is 14 residues long. CDR1 is SGHNT, CDR2 YYREEE, per germline (reference sequence). V gave up 4 bases and J gave up 0 bases, with 8 bases separating them. The CDR3 DNA follows: TGTGCCAGCAGCCCGACAGTAGCCAAAAACATTCAGTACTTC. Residues: CASSPTVAKNIQYF.

This clone was found a few times. This chain links TRBV4-3 with TRBJ2-3, with TRBD2 matching 12 bases. V gave up 4 bases and J gave up 6 bases; unmatched junction bases: 5. Germline V gene lookup returns CDR1 LGHNA and CDR2 YSLEER. This CDR3 spans 15 amino acids. CDR3 amino acids: CASSLRLAGVDTQYF. The DNA of the CDR3 is TGCGCCAGCAGCCTCAGACTAGCGGGAGTGGATACGCAGTATTTT.

There are a few counts of this clone. The chain uses TRBV28 and TRBJ1-4, with 7 bases lining up with TRBD1. The J segment lost 4 bases and the V segment lost 8 bases, leaving 7 bases of the junction unmatched. Germline CDR1 and CDR2: MDHEN and SYDVKM. CDR3 length equals 14 residues. CDR3 coding DNA: TGTGCCAGCCGCAGAGGGGACAGTAATGAAAAACTGTTTTTT. Translated: CASRRGDSNEKLFF.

The chain combines TRBV11-2 with TRBJ1-1; 7 bases fit TRBD1. The germline CDR1 and CDR2 sequences are SGHAT and FQNNGV. After removal of 1 base from V and 7 bases from J, the junction contained 0 bases not matched to a gene. CDR3 size: 12 residues. The CDR3 is CASSLGQGEAFF. The CDR3 DNA reads as TGTGCCAGCAGCTTAGGACAGGGTGAAGCTTTCTTT.

The chain has TRBV7-9 and TRBJ2-7; 13 bases agree with TRBD2. Losses at the gene ends were 5 bases for V and 6 bases for J; bases not matched to a gene: 4. Germline assignment: CDR1 SEHNR and CDR2 FQNEAQ (reference sequence). The CDR3 extends over 14 amino acids. The CDR3 sequence: CASSLRTSGSEQYF. The CDR3 DNA follows: TGTGCCAGCAGCCTACGGACTAGCGGGAGCGAGCAGTACTTC. The complete variable domain, with remaining parts taken from reference TRBV7-9 and TRBJ2-7, reads DTGVSQNPRHKITKRGQNVTFRCDPISEHNRLYWYRQTLGQGPEFLTYFQNEAQLEKSRLLSDRFSAERPKGSFSTLEIQRTEQGDSAMYLCASSLRTSGSEQYFGPGTRLTVT.

Details on this clone: Sequence at one end of the junction differs from germline and may be a read error. For the CDR3, the DNA is TGTGCTAGCAGCTTAAGCCCCCTGGGCGGGGGTAGCACAGATACGCAGTATTTT. Its protein product is CASSLSPLGGGSTDTQYF. V usage is TRBV7-7 and J usage is TRBJ2-3, with 7 bases identical to TRBD2. This CDR3 is built from 18 residues. Germline V lookup: CDR1 SSHAT, CDR2 FNYEAQ (reference sequence).

This clone has more than one count but fewer than ten. CDR3 protein: CASTGTGPYEQYF. The CDR3, as DNA: TGTGCCAGCACCGGGACAGGGCCCTACGAGCAGTACTTC. V usage is TRBV21-1 and J usage is TRBJ2-7; the table assigns TRBD1, which was not confirmed against the DNA. TRBV21-1 is termed a pseudogene. The CDR3 extends over 13 amino acids.

The chain employs TRBV7-2 and TRBJ2-3; 10 bases are shared with TRBD1. Germline V gene lookup returns CDR1 SGHTA and CDR2 FQGNSA. This CDR3 is 15 amino acids long. Trimming took 5 bases from V and 6 from J; bases not matched to a gene: 8. CDR3 coding DNA: TGTGCCAGCAGCACCTCGGGACAGGGGAGGGATACGCAGTATTTT. It translates to CASSTSGQGRDTQYF.

The table lists this clone with a few counts. CDR3 sequence (DNA): TGTGCCAGCAGTCTCGGGTTGACGAGCACTGAAGCTTTCTTT. The encoded protein is CASSLGLTSTEAFF. This chain joins TRBV7-9 and TRBJ1-1; D gene ambiguous. Germline values: CDR1 SEHNR, CDR2 FQNEAQ (reference sequence). This CDR3 contains 14 residues. V was trimmed by 6 bases and J by 4 bases, leaving 15 bases between them.

This clone was observed a handful of times. This rearrangement joins TRBV10-3 to TRBJ1-2, with a possible D match to TRBD1 (5 bases). CDR3 length: 14 residues. Germline V gives CDR1 ENHRY, CDR2 SYGVKD. Trimming left V 3 bases short and J 5 bases short, with 13 bases between. DNA for the CDR3: TGTGCCATCAGTGACCCAGGGTCGCAGTATGGCTACACCTTC. It is translated as CAISDPGSQYGYTF.

This clone has a count of ten or more. The J gene is TRBJ2-5, the V gene TRBV21-1; the D call in the table, TRBD2, was not verified against the DNA. TRBV21-1 is an annotated pseudogene. CDR3 size: 11 residues. The CDR3 DNA follows: TGTGCCCGTTCTCGTCAAGAGACCCAGTACTTC. Amino acid sequence: CARSRQETQYF.